This note documents a single TCR beta chain sequence. Deletions cut 8 bases from V and 1 base from J, with 18 bases between. CDR1 is SQVTM, CDR2 ANQGSEA, per germline. The CDR3 totals 15 residues. The entry originates in a study of blood T cell repertoires in COVID-19. Across the study: Researchers got acute and convalescent COVID-19 samples from the United States, Italy and Spain.

Per the study methods: Quantification of nucleated cells was approximated via reference gene primer amplification. The protocol was immunoSEQ multiplex PCR, while the TCRdb copy is restricted to in-frame clones and leaves out a portion. V, J and clone size are taken as reported in that table, and D and trimming were inferred from the DNA itself. The data hold about 29,000 clones, with approximately 80% observed a single time. This clonotype was obtained from a woman between 70 and 85 years old with acute or convalescent COVID-19. Specimen: peripheral blood. This rearrangement joins TRBV29-1 to TRBJ2-1, with D perhaps TRBD1 (6 bases). The chain's CDR3 is CSSLEGDPSYNEQFF. CDR3 DNA: TGCAGCTCCCTCGAGGGGGACCCGTCCTACAATGAGCAGTTCTTC.